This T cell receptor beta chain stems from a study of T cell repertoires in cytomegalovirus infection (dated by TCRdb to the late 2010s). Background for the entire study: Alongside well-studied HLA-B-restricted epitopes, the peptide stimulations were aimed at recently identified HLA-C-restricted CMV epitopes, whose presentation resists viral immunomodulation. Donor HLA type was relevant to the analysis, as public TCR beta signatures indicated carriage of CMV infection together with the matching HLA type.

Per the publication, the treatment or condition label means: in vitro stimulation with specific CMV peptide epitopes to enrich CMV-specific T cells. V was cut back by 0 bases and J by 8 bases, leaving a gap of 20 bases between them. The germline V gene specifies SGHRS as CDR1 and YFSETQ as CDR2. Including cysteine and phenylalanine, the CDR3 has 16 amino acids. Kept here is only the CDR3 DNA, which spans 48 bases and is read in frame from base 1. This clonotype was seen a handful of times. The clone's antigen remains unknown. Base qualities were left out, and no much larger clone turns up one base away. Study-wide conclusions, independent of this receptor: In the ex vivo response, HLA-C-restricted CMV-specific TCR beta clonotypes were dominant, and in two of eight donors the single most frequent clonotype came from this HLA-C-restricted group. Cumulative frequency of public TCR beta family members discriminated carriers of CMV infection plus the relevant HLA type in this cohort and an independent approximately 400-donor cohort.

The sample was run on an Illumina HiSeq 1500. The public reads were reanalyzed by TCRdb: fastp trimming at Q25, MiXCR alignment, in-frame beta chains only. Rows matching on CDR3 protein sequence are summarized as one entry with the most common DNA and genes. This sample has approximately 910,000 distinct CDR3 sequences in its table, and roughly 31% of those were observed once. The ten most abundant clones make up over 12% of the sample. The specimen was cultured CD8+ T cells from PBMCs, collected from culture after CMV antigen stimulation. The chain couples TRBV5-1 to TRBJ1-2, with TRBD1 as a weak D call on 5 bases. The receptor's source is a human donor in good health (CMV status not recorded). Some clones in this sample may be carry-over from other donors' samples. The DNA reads TGCGCCAGCAGCTTGGGTCGGGGGGACCACCATCGGGGCTACACCTTC. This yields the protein CASSLGRGDHHRGYTF.